A single T cell receptor beta chain is shown here with its context. What it recognizes is unknown. This record belongs to a study of graft-versus-host responses after intestinal transplantation. Overall study: Recipients received multivisceral, liver-intestinal, or isolated intestinal transplants. Once they had received anti-thymocyte globulin induction, all recipients took tacrolimus and steroids for about 3 years.

Profiling relied on immunoSEQ multiplex PCR, and the TCRdb table lists in-frame clones only, not all of them. The sample has approximately 71,000 clones; about 89% are singletons. This CDR3 is 13 amino acids long. V gave up 0 bases and J gave up 11 bases, with 11 bases separating them. The germline V gene encodes CDR1 SGHDT and CDR2 YYEEEE. The starting material was unstimulated CD8+ T cells sorted from spleen or lymph node cells, obtained before intestinal transplant. This clonotype was sampled from a human donor who received an intestinal transplant. The chain uses TRBV5-6 and TRBJ1-4; maybe TRBD1 (5 bases). As DNA, the CDR3 is TGTGCCAGCAGCTTGGATTGGGGCAGTAAACTGTTTTTT. Translation gives CASSLDWGSKLFF.